The count of the clone carrying this T cell receptor beta chain is one. Its antigen is as yet unknown. Splitting of each subset's genomic DNA was done evenly across several immunoSEQ plates. The data were produced by immunoSEQ multiplex PCR, yet TCRdb's version contains in-frame clones alone and is incomplete. The table records about 870,000 clones, 80% to 95% of them present only once. Germline-derived CDR1 and CDR2 are SGHVS and FQNEAQ. With V trimmed by 1 base and J by 7 bases, 7 bases remained unmatched. The CDR3 extends over 15 amino acids. The data are from a study of shared clonotypes between healthy human individuals. CD45RO-negative, CCR7-positively selected cells formed the naive CD8 fraction, excluding terminally differentiated effector memory CD45RA+ cells. Study conclusions and caveats: As a rule, naive subsets had a larger estimated richness than memory subsets.

The receptor was isolated from a man aged 30 to 45 in good health. The sequencing sample was made of naive CD8+ T cells sorted from blood. The chain joins TRBV7-8 to TRBJ1-5; 7 nucleotides line up with TRBD1. CDR3 bases: TGTGCCAGCAGCTTAGTTACAGGGGAAGGGCAGCCCCAGCATTTT. Translated: CASSLVTGEGQPQHF.